Listed below are T cell receptor beta chains from one sample, sequenced in a study of cytomegalovirus exposure and HLA in healthy donors. The table came from immunoSEQ multiplex PCR; TCRdb's copy has only in-frame clones and leaves some out. The data show 110,000 to 150,000 clones, roughly 70% seen once. The sequenced material came from PBMCs. The receptor source for this set is a man aged 25 to 40 in good health and CMV-seronegative. Each CDR3 is given without its conserved first and last residue. Fields, in order: clone size, V gene, J gene, CDR3 protein. Expanded clones are given a class, and other clones once, few, many or no size at all.

few,TRBV7-2,TRBJ2-5,ASSLEISGGETQY
few,TRBV9,TRBJ1-1,ASSGVQGAFTEAF
few,TRBV30,TRBJ2-3,AWSEGGTPQETDTQY
.,TRBV18,TRBJ1-5,ASSQQGAAQPQH
.,TRBV7-2,TRBJ2-1,ASSLEVRGNEQF
.,TRBV5-1,TRBJ2-2,ASNEGSPRDGELF
.,TRBV5-1,TRBJ2-3,ASSLGLGEDTQY
.,TRBV5-1,TRBJ2-7,ASSPTSNEQY
.,TRBV5-1,TRBJ2-3,ASSFWGREGGDTQY
.,TRBV9,TRBJ2-7,ASSVSTGYSYEQY
.,TRBV5-1,TRBJ1-2,ASSSEPLGQAANYGYT
.,TRBV29-1,TRBJ2-6,SAQSDTDSGANVLT
.,TRBV27,TRBJ2-1,ASSFSLGAEQF
.,TRBV5-4,TRBJ2-7,ASSLGGGYSYEQY
once,TRBV11-2,TRBJ1-6,ASSFLRTGINSPLH
.,TRBV19,TRBJ1-2,ASSTPGTGNYGYT
once,TRBV5-8,TRBJ2-5,ASSLVRTSQETQY
.,TRBV4-2,TRBJ2-1,ASSQLRGVDEQF
.,TRBV9,TRBJ1-6,ASSPSTGESPLH
.,TRBV19,TRBJ1-2,ASSSRDRLYGYT
.,TRBV4-2,TRBJ2-1,ASSQDRARDEQF
.,TRBV9,TRBJ2-7,ASSKEGSEQY
.,TRBV7-9,TRBJ1-4,ASSAGTVNEKLF
.,TRBV7-9,TRBJ2-3,ASSLSVGGDTQY
.,TRBV2,TRBJ1-6,ASSVGQGSSSPLH
.,TRBV7-9,TRBJ2-1,ASSLAEVAINEQF
.,TRBV7-9,TRBJ2-1,ASSVRQFSSYNEQF
.,TRBV5-6,TRBJ2-7,ASSVGSYEQY
.,TRBV6-1,TRBJ2-7,ASSEVSSSEQY
.,TRBV5-6,TRBJ2-1,ASSFPIGLLSNEQF
few,TRBV7-8,TRBJ2-3,ASSEIQATDTQY
.,TRBV6-5,TRBJ1-1,ASRRQVNTEAF
.,TRBV9,TRBJ2-2,ASTPLGTSDPGELF
.,TRBV7-2,TRBJ2-7,ASSLARSASSYEQY
few,TRBV7-2,TRBJ1-1,ASSLRRGGKAF
.,TRBV4-2,TRBJ2-4,ASSQVVSFRGSGLAKNIQY
few,TRBV18,TRBJ2-7,ASSPPGTPNYEQY
.,TRBV7-9,TRBJ2-3,ASSPQAGEDTDTQY
few,TRBV19,TRBJ2-3,ASTASGTDTQY
.,TRBV19,TRBJ2-7,ASSISARGRYEQY
.,TRBV11-2,TRBJ2-7,ASSRTGGEQY
.,TRBV7-2,TRBJ1-4,ASSPGGASNEKLF
.,TRBV7-2,TRBJ2-1,ASSLELADYNEQF
.,TRBV29-1,TRBJ2-7,SVAYGGRSSYEQY
few,TRBV7-3,TRBJ2-1,ASSPLVGLARNEQF
.,TRBV29-1,TRBJ2-6,SVEEIGGAGANGLT
.,TRBV9,TRBJ1-1,ASSDGAEAF
.,TRBV28,TRBJ1-2,ATTGSGTYGYT
.,TRBV21-1,TRBJ2-1,ASKGTLYNEQF